The 17 T cell receptor beta chains given below trace back to one sample, sequenced in a study of CD8 T cells in Susac syndrome. Reverse transcription of about 0.5 to 1 ug RNA was carried out with random hexamers. Each CDR3 protein gets one entry after TCRdb re-called the immunoSEQ multiplex PCR reads with MiXCR. The table lists about 190,000 distinct CDR3 sequences, about 93% of them singletons. Sequencing input: CD4+ T cells from PBMCs. The receptors come from a human donor in good health.

V usage is TRBV7-9 and J usage is TRBJ1-2; perhaps TRBD1 as D (5 bases). CDR1 is SEHNR and CDR2 is FQNEAQ in the germline V gene (reference sequence). CDR3 length: 15 residues. The V gene lost 5 bases and the J gene lost 4 bases, with 17 bases spanning the gap. The CDR3 reads CASSPPGGGSYGYTF. The CDR3 DNA reads TGTGCCAGCAGCCCGCCGGGTGGGGGTTCCTATGGCTACACCTTC.

The chain couples TRBV20-1 to TRBJ2-2; the match to TRBD2 covers 9 bases. V lost 5 bases to trimming and J lost 4 bases; unmatched junction nucleotides: 11. This CDR3 comprises 16 residues. Germline CDR1 DFQATT, CDR2 SNEGSKA (reference sequence). The CDR3 region has the DNA TGCAGTGCTCTGGGGGGGCTAGCGGGGCCCACCGGGGAGCTGTTTTTT. It codes for CSALGGLAGPTGELFF.

The chain recombines TRBV28 with TRBJ2-7; D ambiguous. V was shortened by 5 bases and J by 5 bases, with 16 bases between the two germline ends. The CDR3 length is 14 residues. The germline CDR1 and CDR2 sequences are MDHEN and SYDVKM. This CDR3 is CASSPPRPSHEQYF. DNA for the CDR3: TGTGCCAGCAGTCCCCCCCGACCTTCCCACGAGCAGTACTTC.

The chain couples TRBV5-4 to TRBJ1-1; the D is unclear. The ends were cut back, 0 bases at V and 1 base at J, with 10 bases in the middle. The CDR3 extends over 15 amino acids. Germline assignment: CDR1 SGHNT and CDR2 YYREEE (reference sequence). In nucleotides, the CDR3 is TGTGCCAGCAGCTTGGACATAGCAGCGAACACTGAAGCTTTCTTT. Translated: CASSLDIAANTEAFF. Using reference TRBV5-4 and TRBJ1-1 for the parts outside the CDR3, the full variable domain is ETGVTQSPTHLIKTRGQQVTLRCSSQSGHNTVSWYQQALGQGPQFIFQYYREEENGRGNFPPRFSGLQFPNYSSELNVNALELDDSALYLCASSLDIAANTEAFFGQGTRLTVV.

The chain joins TRBV7-2 to TRBJ1-6; D gene ambiguous. CDR1 and CDR2 (germline): SGHTA, FQGNSA. Trimming removed 5 bases from V and 6 bases from J, with 8 bases in between. This CDR3 is 13 amino acids long. This CDR3 reads CASSPVRNSPLHF. The DNA of the CDR3 is TGTGCCAGCAGCCCCGTACGTAATTCACCCCTCCACTTT. Variable domain in full (rest from reference TRBV7-2 and TRBJ1-6): GAGVSQSPSNKVTEKGKDVELRCDPISGHTALYWYRQSLGQGLEFLIYFQGNSAPDKSGLPSDRFSAERTGGSVSTLTIQRTQQEDSAVYLCASSPVRNSPLHFGNGTRLTVT.

This rearrangement joins TRBV5-4 to TRBJ2-7; the D call may be TRBD1 or TRBD2 (5 bases each). V was trimmed by 4 bases and J by 2 bases, leaving 13 bases between them. Germline values: CDR1 SGHNT, CDR2 YYREEE (reference sequence). CDR3 length: 14 amino acids. Written as DNA, the CDR3 is TGTGCCAGCAGCCATCGGGACGGTACCTACGAGCAGTACTTC. Its translation is CASSHRDGTYEQYF. Drawing the rest from reference TRBV5-4 and TRBJ2-7, the complete variable domain is ETGVTQSPTHLIKTRGQQVTLRCSSQSGHNTVSWYQQALGQGPQFIFQYYREEENGRGNFPPRFSGLQFPNYSSELNVNALELDDSALYLCASSHRDGTYEQYFGPGTRLTVT.

The gene calls are TRBV20-1 and TRBJ1-1, with TRBD1 matching over 8 bases. CDR3 length: 14 residues. Germline V lookup: CDR1 DFQATT, CDR2 SNEGSKA (reference sequence). V gave up 5 bases and J gave up 1 base; unmatched junction bases: 6. CDR3: CSAQHRGGNTEAFF. Written as DNA, the CDR3 is TGCAGTGCTCAACACAGGGGGGGGAACACTGAAGCTTTCTTT.

This chain connects TRBV20-1 to TRBJ2-5; TRBD2 aligns across 8 bases. V lost 6 bases to trimming and J lost 4 bases; unmatched junction nucleotides: 13. In germline, CDR1 is DFQATT, CDR2 SNEGSKA (reference sequence). The CDR3 contains 15 residues. The CDR3 reads CSAPPSSSGVETQYF. The CDR3 DNA sequence: TGCAGTGCCCCCCCCTCAAGTAGCGGGGTAGAGACCCAGTACTTC.

The chain uses TRBV9 and TRBJ2-3; D gene unclear. Germline CDR1 reads SGDLS; CDR2 reads YYNGEE. The CDR3 extends over 14 amino acids. Between the trimmed V and J ends, which lost 3 bases and 0 bases, there was a span of 8 bases. This CDR3 is CASSAISSTDTQYF. The CDR3 DNA sequence: TGTGCCAGCAGCGCAATTTCTAGCACAGATACGCAGTATTTT.

The genes are TRBV7-2 and TRBJ1-1; 10 nucleotides line up with TRBD1. Germline V gene lookup returns CDR1 SGHTA and CDR2 FQGNSA. V dropped 5 bases and J dropped 10; count of bases not matched to a gene: 13. The CDR3 has 15 amino acids. CDR3 sequence: CASSLPRTGGVGAFF. The CDR3, as DNA: TGTGCCAGCAGCCTTCCCCGGACAGGGGGGGTCGGAGCTTTCTTT.

The genes are TRBV3-1 and TRBJ1-1; 8 bases map to TRBD1. The V and J ends lost 3 bases and 2 bases, in that order; junction bases with no gene match: 8. This CDR3 has 16 residues. The V gene's germline CDR1 is LGHDT and CDR2 YNNKEL (reference sequence). In DNA form, the CDR3 reads TGTGCCAGCAGCCATAGACAGGGGTTTGCAAACACTGAAGCTTTCTTT. Amino acid sequence: CASSHRQGFANTEAFF. Based on the CDR3 plus reference TRBV3-1 and TRBJ1-1, the full variable domain is DTAVSQTPKYLVTQMGNDKSIKCEQNLGHDTMYWYKQDSKKFLKIMFSYNNKELIINETVPNRFSPKSPDKAHLNLHINSLELGDSAVYFCASSHRQGFANTEAFFGQGTRLTVV.

DNA of the CDR3: TGTGCCAGCAGCGCCATGGGCTCTGGGGCCAACGTCCTGACTTTC. Translation gives CASSAMGSGANVLTF. The V gene is TRBV6-2 or TRBV6-3, the J gene TRBJ2-6; D call uncertain. CDR1 and CDR2 from the germline V gene are MNHEY and SVGEGT. V lost 6 bases and J 0 bases, leaving 9 bases between the germline ends. CDR3 length: 15 residues.

The chain employs TRBV2 and TRBJ1-1; possible D gene TRBD1, 6 bases. With 3 bases removed from V and 0 bases from J, the gap between germline ends came to 8 bases. Germline CDR1 SNHLY, CDR2 FYNNEI. This CDR3 has 14 amino acids. CDR3 DNA sequence: TGTGCCAGCAGTGAGCAGGGGATGAACACTGAAGCTTTCTTT. Its protein product is CASSEQGMNTEAFF.

This clonotype occurred once. This chain links TRBV7-9 with TRBJ1-5, with unresolved D. Looked up from germline, CDR1 is SEHNR and CDR2 is FQNEAQ (reference sequence). V was trimmed by 7 bases and J by 3 bases, leaving 16 bases between them. The CDR3 has 15 residues. CDR3 coding DNA: TGTGCCAGCAATAGTGGCTCTGGACCCAATCAGCCCCAGCATTTT. Translating gives CASNSGSGPNQPQHF.

The genes are TRBV9 and TRBJ2-1; D tentatively fits TRBD1 or TRBD2 (5 bases each). Trimming stripped 4 bases from V and 7 bases from J, with 21 bases between. Germline lookup yields CDR1 SGDLS and CDR2 YYNGEE. The CDR3 runs to 16 residues. Here the CDR3 DNA reads TGTGCCAGCAGCTTCGGGACCGGTAGAATTGGTAATGAGCAGTTCTTC. Its protein is CASSFGTGRIGNEQFF.

The chain carries TRBV5-4 and TRBJ1-5; D is undetermined. Germline CDR1 SGHNT, CDR2 YYREEE (reference sequence). V lost 1 base to trimming and J lost 1 base, with 6 bases between them. The CDR3 totals 14 residues. Here the CDR3 DNA reads TGTGCCAGCAGCTTGTGGGAGAGCAATCAGCCCCAGCATTTT. This codes for CASSLWESNQPQHF.

This sequence joins TRBV29-1 and TRBJ1-2; TRBD1 might be the D (6 bases). Germline V gene lookup returns CDR1 SQVTM and CDR2 ANQGSEA. V shed 6 bases and J shed 0 bases, with 14 bases lying between them. This CDR3 comprises 14 residues. The CDR3 loop is CSVVGGVANYGYTF. CDR3 DNA sequence: TGCAGCGTGGTGGGGGGCGTAGCTAACTATGGCTACACCTTC.